Listed below are T cell receptor beta chains from one sample, sequenced in a study of CD8+ T cells in alopecia areata. Only in-frame clones appear in the TCRdb table, and some are missing; sequencing was by immunoSEQ multiplex PCR. Of about 140,000 clones detected, approximately 86% appear once; the ten largest clones hold around 13%. The source material was CD8+ T cells sorted from blood, sampled at week 4, from a patient treated with tofacitinib. The receptors stem from a human donor with alopecia areata. The CDR3 runs from the conserved cysteine through the conserved F or W. Each record gives: V gene, J gene, D gene, clone size, CDR3 protein, CDR3 DNA. A D gene is named only where the DNA matches it firmly. Clone size is not always given. Where it is, it says once, few, many or a class for expanded clones.

V gene: TRBV6-4
J gene: TRBJ2-1
D gene: TRBD2
clone size: few
CDR3 protein: CASSDSGGGYNEQFF
CDR3 DNA: TGTGCCAGCAGTGACTCTGGGGGGGGGTACAATGAGCAGTTCTTC

V gene: TRBV7-9
J gene: TRBJ2-1
D gene: TRBD1
clone size: .
CDR3 protein: CASSDDRDNEQFF
CDR3 DNA: TGTGCCAGCAGCGATGACAGGGACAATGAGCAGTTCTTC

V gene: TRBV30
J gene: TRBJ2-7
D gene: TRBD2
clone size: .
CDR3 protein: CAWRSSGSSYEQYF
CDR3 DNA: TGTGCCTGGAGATCTAGCGGGAGTTCCTACGAGCAGTACTTC

V gene: TRBV7-7
J gene: TRBJ2-3
D gene: TRBD2
clone size: .
CDR3 protein: CASSHTSGNTDTQYF
CDR3 DNA: TGTGCTAGCAGCCATACTAGCGGGAATACAGATACGCAGTATTTT

V gene: TRBV15
J gene: TRBJ2-3
D gene: .
clone size: .
CDR3 protein: CATSVGTSTDTQYF
CDR3 DNA: TGTGCCACCAGCGTGGGAACTAGCACAGATACGCAGTATTTT

V gene: TRBV13
J gene: TRBJ2-1
D gene: TRBD2
clone size: .
CDR3 protein: CASSPSILTSGRADNEQFF
CDR3 DNA: TGTGCCAGCAGCCCCTCGATCCTGACTAGCGGGAGGGCCGACAATGAGCAGTTCTTC

V gene: TRBV9
J gene: TRBJ2-1
D gene: .
clone size: .
CDR3 protein: CASSPGTGEQFF
CDR3 DNA: TGTGCCAGCAGCCCCGGCACAGGGGAGCAGTTCTTC

V gene: TRBV13
J gene: TRBJ2-1
D gene: .
clone size: .
CDR3 protein: CASSPSIHNEQFF
CDR3 DNA: TGTGCCAGCAGCCCCAGTATCCACAATGAGCAGTTCTTC

V gene: TRBV27
J gene: TRBJ2-7
D gene: .
clone size: .
CDR3 protein: CASSSDASSYEQYF
CDR3 DNA: TGTGCCAGCAGTTCGGACGCCAGCTCCTACGAGCAGTACTTC

V gene: TRBV9
J gene: TRBJ2-7
D gene: .
clone size: .
CDR3 protein: CASSVGQTSYEQYF
CDR3 DNA: TGTGCCAGCAGCGTCGGTCAGACCTCCTACGAGCAGTACTTC

V gene: TRBV13
J gene: TRBJ2-5
D gene: TRBD2
clone size: .
CDR3 protein: CASSSGLARDQETQYF
CDR3 DNA: TGTGCCAGCAGCTCGGGACTAGCGAGAGACCAAGAGACCCAGTACTTC

V gene: TRBV29-1
J gene: TRBJ2-3
D gene: .
clone size: .
CDR3 protein: CSVEGSGMGTDTQYF
CDR3 DNA: TGCAGCGTCGAGGGGTCGGGAATGGGCACAGATACGCAGTATTTT

V gene: TRBV10-3
J gene: TRBJ2-1
D gene: TRBD2
clone size: once
CDR3 protein: CAISESGAGANEQFF
CDR3 DNA: TGTGCCATCAGTGAGTCGGGAGCGGGAGCTAATGAGCAGTTCTTC

V gene: TRBV9
J gene: TRBJ2-7
D gene: TRBD1
clone size: few
CDR3 protein: CASSVGTGLSSYEQYF
CDR3 DNA: TGTGCCAGCAGCGTAGGGACAGGCTTGAGCTCCTACGAGCAGTACTTC

V gene: TRBV11-2
J gene: TRBJ2-5
D gene: .
clone size: .
CDR3 protein: CASSLDRFGGQETQYF
CDR3 DNA: TGTGCCAGCAGCTTAGATCGCTTTGGGGGTCAAGAGACCCAGTACTTC

V gene: TRBV4-1
J gene: TRBJ2-1
D gene: .
clone size: .
CDR3 protein: CASSQEGSGDLYNEQFF
CDR3 DNA: TGCGCCAGCAGCCAAGAAGGGTCGGGAGACCTCTACAATGAGCAGTTCTTC

V gene: TRBV4-1
J gene: TRBJ2-1
D gene: .
clone size: .
CDR3 protein: CASSYIGETTNEQFF
CDR3 DNA: TGCGCCAGCAGCTACATCGGGGAGACTACCAATGAGCAGTTCTTC

V gene: TRBV29-1
J gene: TRBJ2-2
D gene: .
clone size: .
CDR3 protein: CSVEGQGRTGELFF
CDR3 DNA: TGCAGCGTTGAGGGGCAGGGGCGCACCGGGGAGCTGTTTTTT

V gene: TRBV29-1
J gene: TRBJ2-1
D gene: .
clone size: .
CDR3 protein: CSVEDTPQSSYNEQFF
CDR3 DNA: TGCAGCGTTGAAGATACTCCCCAGAGCTCCTACAATGAGCAGTTCTTC

V gene: TRBV29-1
J gene: TRBJ2-2
D gene: .
clone size: .
CDR3 protein: CSVTWLGRENTGELFF
CDR3 DNA: TGCAGCGTCACCTGGCTTGGGCGGGAGAACACCGGGGAGCTGTTTTTT

V gene: TRBV15
J gene: TRBJ2-2
D gene: .
clone size: .
CDR3 protein: CATSSGGELFF
CDR3 DNA: TGTGCCACCAGCTCGGGAGGGGAGCTGTTTTTT

V gene: TRBV9
J gene: TRBJ2-7
D gene: .
clone size: .
CDR3 protein: CASSTDGAHEQYF
CDR3 DNA: TGTGCCAGCAGCACCGATGGGGCCCACGAGCAGTACTTC

V gene: TRBV27
J gene: TRBJ1-2
D gene: TRBD1
clone size: .
CDR3 protein: CASSTTGTGGRGYTF
CDR3 DNA: TGTGCCAGCAGTACGACTGGGACAGGGGGCCGGGGCTACACCTTC

V gene: TRBV6-1
J gene: TRBJ2-1
D gene: TRBD2
clone size: few
CDR3 protein: CASSEAQRGDSYNEQFF
CDR3 DNA: TGTGCCAGCAGTGAAGCGCAGCGGGGGGACTCCTACAATGAGCAGTTCTTC

V gene: TRBV19
J gene: TRBJ1-1
D gene: TRBD1
clone size: .
CDR3 protein: CASSAGQGNTEAFF
CDR3 DNA: TGTGCCAGTAGTGCCGGACAGGGCAACACTGAAGCTTTCTTT

V gene: TRBV27
J gene: TRBJ2-7
D gene: .
clone size: .
CDR3 protein: CASSLTNSYEQYF
CDR3 DNA: TGTGCCAGCAGTTTAACCAACTCCTACGAGCAGTACTTC

V gene: TRBV11-1
J gene: TRBJ1-1
D gene: .
clone size: .
CDR3 protein: CASSLEMNTEAFF
CDR3 DNA: TGTGCCAGCAGCTTAGAAATGAACACTGAAGCTTTCTTT

V gene: TRBV4-1
J gene: TRBJ2-7
D gene: .
clone size: .
CDR3 protein: CASSPSHRTDSYEQYF
CDR3 DNA: TGCGCCAGCAGCCCCAGTCATAGGACTGACTCCTACGAGCAGTACTTC

V gene: TRBV29-1
J gene: TRBJ2-7
D gene: .
clone size: .
CDR3 protein: CSVEVITGEDYEQYF
CDR3 DNA: TGCAGCGTTGAAGTTATAACAGGGGAGGACTACGAGCAGTACTTC

V gene: TRBV11-2
J gene: TRBJ2-3
D gene: .
clone size: .
CDR3 protein: CASSLVPDTQYF
CDR3 DNA: TGTGCCAGCAGCTTAGTGCCAGATACGCAGTATTTT

V gene: TRBV5-4
J gene: TRBJ2-3
D gene: .
clone size: .
CDR3 protein: CASSFGYGSTDTQYF
CDR3 DNA: TGTGCCAGCAGCTTTGGATACGGGTCCACAGATACGCAGTATTTT

V gene: TRBV5-6
J gene: TRBJ1-1
D gene: .
clone size: .
CDR3 protein: CASSLGRGAEAFF
CDR3 DNA: TGTGCCAGCAGCTTGGGTCGGGGCGCTGAAGCTTTCTTT

V gene: TRBV29-1
J gene: TRBJ2-2
D gene: .
clone size: once
CDR3 protein: CSVRAPNTGELFF
CDR3 DNA: TGCAGCGTACGGGCCCCGAACACCGGGGAGCTGTTTTTT

V gene: TRBV7-8
J gene: TRBJ1-3
D gene: .
clone size: .
CDR3 protein: CASSLFVLSSGNTIYF
CDR3 DNA: TGTGCCAGCAGCTTATTTGTACTCAGCTCTGGAAACACCATATATTTT

V gene: TRBV7-9
J gene: TRBJ2-3
D gene: .
clone size: .
CDR3 protein: CASSLEGRGTDTQYF
CDR3 DNA: TGTGCCAGCAGCTTAGAGGGCAGGGGCACAGATACGCAGTATTTT

V gene: TRBV15
J gene: TRBJ2-7
D gene: .
clone size: .
CDR3 protein: CATSSGDAYEQYF
CDR3 DNA: TGTGCCACCAGCAGTGGGGATGCTTACGAGCAGTACTTC

V gene: TRBV29-1
J gene: TRBJ2-2
D gene: .
clone size: .
CDR3 protein: CSASAESGELFF
CDR3 DNA: TGCAGCGCCTCGGCAGAGTCCGGGGAGCTGTTTTTT

V gene: TRBV7-9
J gene: TRBJ2-3
D gene: TRBD2
clone size: .
CDR3 protein: CASRSLAGGPSDTQYF
CDR3 DNA: TGTGCCAGCAGATCACTAGCGGGAGGGCCGTCAGATACGCAGTATTTT

V gene: TRBV5-1
J gene: TRBJ2-7
D gene: .
clone size: .
CDR3 protein: CASSSLGNEPEQYF
CDR3 DNA: TGCGCCAGCAGCTCCCTGGGGAACGAACCCGAGCAGTACTTC

V gene: TRBV4-1
J gene: TRBJ2-1
D gene: TRBD2
clone size: .
CDR3 protein: CASSQLPSGSISSQFF
CDR3 DNA: TGCGCCAGCAGCCAACTACCTAGCGGGAGTATTTCGTCGCAGTTCTTC

V gene: TRBV4-2
J gene: TRBJ2-7
D gene: .
clone size: .
CDR3 protein: CASSLTKGGEQYF
CDR3 DNA: TGTGCCAGCAGCCTCACAAAGGGCGGCGAGCAGTACTTC

V gene: TRBV5-1
J gene: TRBJ2-1
D gene: TRBD2
clone size: .
CDR3 protein: CASSLEAGGRDEQFF
CDR3 DNA: TGCGCCAGCAGCTTGGAAGCGGGGGGCAGGGATGAGCAGTTCTTC

V gene: TRBV27
J gene: TRBJ2-1
D gene: .
clone size: .
CDR3 protein: CASSQGSSVGEQFF
CDR3 DNA: TGTGCCAGCAGCCAGGGGTCTAGCGTGGGTGAGCAGTTCTTC

V gene: TRBV7-9
J gene: TRBJ2-1
D gene: TRBD2
clone size: .
CDR3 protein: CASKGGRGSYNEQFF
CDR3 DNA: TGTGCCAGCAAAGGCGGGAGGGGCTCCTACAATGAGCAGTTCTTC

V gene: TRBV27
J gene: TRBJ2-3
D gene: .
clone size: .
CDR3 protein: CASSSFTDTQYF
CDR3 DNA: TGTGCCAGCAGTTCGTTCACAGATACGCAGTATTTT

V gene: TRBV5-1
J gene: TRBJ2-7
D gene: .
clone size: .
CDR3 protein: CASSLGVATYEQYF
CDR3 DNA: TGCGCCAGCAGCTTGGGCGTTGCCACCTACGAGCAGTACTTC

V gene: TRBV29-1
J gene: TRBJ1-5
D gene: .
clone size: .
CDR3 protein: CSVGPGHNQPQHF
CDR3 DNA: TGCAGCGTTGGTCCGGGCCACAATCAGCCCCAGCATTTT

V gene: TRBV11-2
J gene: TRBJ2-7
D gene: .
clone size: .
CDR3 protein: CASSSTGISYEQYF
CDR3 DNA: TGTGCCAGCAGCTCTACGGGGATCTCCTACGAGCAGTACTTC

V gene: TRBV19
J gene: TRBJ1-4
D gene: .
clone size: few
CDR3 protein: CASTAAPNEKLFF
CDR3 DNA: TGTGCCAGCACGGCGGCCCCTAATGAAAAACTGTTTTTT

V gene: TRBV6-5
J gene: TRBJ1-2
D gene: .
clone size: .
CDR3 protein: CASNRGRRGYGYTF
CDR3 DNA: TGTGCCAGCAATCGAGGGCGTCGAGGCTATGGCTACACCTTC

V gene: TRBV29-1
J gene: TRBJ2-7
D gene: TRBD1
clone size: .
CDR3 protein: CSVTTGSSYEQYF
CDR3 DNA: TGCAGCGTTACGACAGGGAGCTCCTACGAGCAGTACTTC

V gene: TRBV7-8
J gene: TRBJ2-4
D gene: .
clone size: .
CDR3 protein: CASSLQWRDKNIQYF
CDR3 DNA: TGTGCCAGCAGCTTACAATGGAGAGACAAAAACATTCAGTACTTC

V gene: TRBV10-2
J gene: TRBJ1-5
D gene: .
clone size: .
CDR3 protein: CASSDIGQPQHF
CDR3 DNA: TGCGCCAGCAGTGATATTGGTCAGCCCCAGCATTTT

V gene: TRBV5-1
J gene: TRBJ2-1
D gene: .
clone size: .
CDR3 protein: CASSLAGVQYNEQFF
CDR3 DNA: TGCGCCAGCAGCTTGGCGGGGGTTCAATACAATGAGCAGTTCTTC

V gene: TRBV4-1
J gene: TRBJ1-5
D gene: .
clone size: .
CDR3 protein: CASSLTVGGNQPQHF
CDR3 DNA: TGCGCCAGCAGCCTCACAGTGGGGGGGAATCAGCCCCAGCATTTT

V gene: TRBV9
J gene: TRBJ2-7
D gene: .
clone size: .
CDR3 protein: CASSVGGPSNEQYF
CDR3 DNA: TGTGCCAGCAGCGTAGGGGGTCCTAGCAACGAGCAGTACTTC

V gene: TRBV9
J gene: TRBJ2-1
D gene: TRBD2
clone size: once
CDR3 protein: CASSPPLGGPYNEQFF
CDR3 DNA: TGTGCCAGCAGCCCCCCTCTGGGAGGGCCTTACAATGAGCAGTTCTTC